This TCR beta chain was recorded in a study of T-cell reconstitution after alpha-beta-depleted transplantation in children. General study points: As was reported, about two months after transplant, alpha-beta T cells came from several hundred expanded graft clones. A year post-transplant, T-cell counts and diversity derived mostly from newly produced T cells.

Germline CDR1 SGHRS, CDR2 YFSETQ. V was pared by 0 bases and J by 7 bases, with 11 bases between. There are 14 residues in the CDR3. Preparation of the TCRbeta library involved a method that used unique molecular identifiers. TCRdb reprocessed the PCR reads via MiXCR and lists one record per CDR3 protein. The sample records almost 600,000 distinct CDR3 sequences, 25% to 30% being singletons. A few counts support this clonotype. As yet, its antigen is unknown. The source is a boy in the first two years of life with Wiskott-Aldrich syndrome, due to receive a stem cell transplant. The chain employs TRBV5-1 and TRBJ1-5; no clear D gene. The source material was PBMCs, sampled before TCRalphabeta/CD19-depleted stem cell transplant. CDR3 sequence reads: CASSLAEGAQPQHF. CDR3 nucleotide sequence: TGCGCCAGCAGCTTGGCGGAGGGAGCCCAGCCCCAGCATTTT.